This entry lists 15 T cell receptor beta chains sequenced from one sample in a study of Ad26.COV2.S vaccination and SARS-CoV-2 variants. Assay: immunoSEQ multiplex PCR; the TCRdb copy retains only in-frame clones and omits some. Of hundreds of thousands of clones in the sample, 89% were seen once. As for treatment: 19 received Ad26.COV2.S at low or high dose, single or two shots; several received placebo; per-sample allocation not given. Sampling was performed 63 days after the first vaccine or placebo injection. This sample comprised peripheral blood, obtained in a trial of Ad26.COV2.S vaccine versus placebo. The receptors originated from a person aged 18-65 years who received the Ad26.COV2.S COVID-19 vaccine or a placebo.

CDR3 sequence (DNA): TGTGCCAGCAGCCCCTGGTTAGCGAGTGGCGAGACCCAGTACTTC. It translates to CASSPWLASGETQYF. The chain recombines TRBV6-2 or TRBV6-3 with TRBJ2-5, with D perhaps TRBD2 (5 bases). There are 15 residues in the CDR3. The V end lost 6 bases, the J end lost 5 bases, and 19 bases lay between the germline ends. Germline CDR1 reads MNHEY; CDR2 reads SVGEGT.

This clone was picked up one time. The chain has TRBV30 and TRBJ2-1; no definite D call. The V end was cut by 3 bases, the J end by 6 bases, with 12 bases between. Germline CDR1 reads GTSNPN; CDR2 reads SVGIG (reference sequence). The CDR3 spans 13 residues. CDR3 residues: CAWSTQRGNEQFF. CDR3 nucleotide sequence: TGTGCCTGGAGCACCCAGCGAGGCAATGAGCAGTTCTTC.

The genes are TRBV7-9 and TRBJ2-7; 9 bases match TRBD1. Trimming removed 9 bases from V and 2 bases from J; junction bases left unmatched: 14. This CDR3 region has 16 residues. The germline V gene has CDR1 SEHNR and CDR2 FQNEAQ (reference sequence). This CDR3 is CARGTGRRGRAYEQYF. The CDR3 DNA reads as TGTGCCAGGGGGACAGGGCGACGTGGACGAGCCTACGAGCAGTACTTC.

The rearrangement joins TRBV24-1 to TRBJ2-1; 7 bases align to TRBD2. CDR1 and CDR2 (germline): KGHDR, SFDVKD. Trimming took 9 bases from V and 6 from J; bases not matched to a gene: 7. This CDR3 contains 13 residues. CDR3 DNA sequence: TGTGCCACCTCTGAGGGAGGGAGCAATGAGCAGTTCTTC. Protein: CATSEGGSNEQFF.

This clone has more than one count but fewer than ten. V gene TRBV3-1 (or the pseudogene TRBV3-2) combines with J gene TRBJ1-5; D not certain. Per the germline V gene, CDR1 is LGHDT and CDR2 is YNNKEL (reference sequence). The CDR3 is 14 amino acids. Trimming pared 0 bases from V and 11 bases from J, leaving 14 bases between. CDR3 amino acids: CASSQERGSQAQHF. For the CDR3, the DNA is TGTGCCAGCAGCCAAGAGAGAGGCTCCCAGGCCCAGCATTTT.

The chain employs TRBV30 and TRBJ2-1; D remains unclear. V was trimmed by 2 bases and J by 11 bases, leaving 13 bases between them. The CDR3 length is 12 residues. CDR1 and CDR2 from the germline V gene are GTSNPN and SVGIG (reference sequence). In DNA, the CDR3 is TGTGCCTGGAGTTTCTCCGCGACGAAGCAGTTCTTC. Its protein product is CAWSFSATKQFF.

This clone was found a few times. V and J are TRBV25-1 and TRBJ1-2; D is possibly TRBD1 (5 bases). The CDR3 length is 15 residues. Trimming removed 2 bases at V and 4 bases at J, with 14 bases between. CDR1 is MGHDK, CDR2 SYGVNS, per germline. CDR3 DNA sequence: TGTGCCAGCAGTGAAGCCAGGGCGACCCTCTATGGCTACACCTTC. Amino acid sequence: CASSEARATLYGYTF.

The V and J genes are TRBV3-1 (or the pseudogene TRBV3-2) and TRBJ1-1, with D unclear. This CDR3 is built from 14 residues. V shed 1 base and J shed 1 base, with 7 bases lying between them. Germline CDR1 LGHDT, CDR2 YNNKEL (reference sequence). In DNA form, the CDR3 reads TGTGCCAGCAGCCAAGTATACAGGAACACTGAAGCTTTCTTT. Amino acid sequence: CASSQVYRNTEAFF.

The chain carries TRBV19 and TRBJ2-3; 9 positions match TRBD1. Germline CDR1 reads LNHDA; CDR2 reads SQIVND (reference sequence). Trimming took 4 bases from V and 3 from J; bases not matched to a gene: 5. This CDR3 contains 15 residues. Written as DNA, the CDR3 is TGTGCCAGTAGTACAGGGACAGGGTCGACAGATACGCAGTATTTT. Translating gives CASSTGTGSTDTQYF.

V and J are TRBV20-1 and TRBJ1-2, with D unclear. CDR1 is DFQATT and CDR2 is SNEGSKA in the germline V gene (reference sequence). This CDR3 is built from 10 residues. The V gene lost 3 bases and the J gene lost 8 bases, with 7 bases spanning the gap. This CDR3 is CSARLGGYTF. The CDR3, as DNA: TGCAGTGCTAGGCTAGGGGGCTACACCTTC.

The chain has TRBV7-9 and TRBJ1-2; TRBD1 agrees at 11 bases. J was trimmed by 8 bases and V by 5 bases; bases with no gene match: 4. The length of the CDR3 is 13 residues. Germline-derived CDR1 and CDR2 are SEHNR and FQNEAQ (reference sequence). CDR3 bases: TGTGCCAGCAGCACCCGGACAGGGGGCGGCTACACCTTC. This codes for CASSTRTGGGYTF. The full variable domain, with the rest looked up from reference TRBV7-9 and TRBJ1-2, is DTGVSQNPRHKITKRGQNVTFRCDPISEHNRLYWYRQTLGQGPEFLTYFQNEAQLEKSRLLSDRFSAERPKGSFSTLEIQRTEQGDSAMYLCASSTRTGGGYTFGSGTRLTVV.

The chain recombines TRBV9 with TRBJ1-1; tentatively, D is TRBD1 (5 bases). The CDR3 totals 13 residues. Germline CDR1 and CDR2: SGDLS and YYNGEE. Between the trimmed V and J ends, which lost 0 bases and 8 bases, there was a span of 11 bases. The CDR3 region is CASSVAIGQEAFF. CDR3 nucleotides: TGTGCCAGCAGCGTAGCTATCGGACAAGAAGCTTTCTTT. Looking up the rest from reference TRBV9 and TRBJ1-1 gives the full variable domain: DSGVTQTPKHLITATGQRVTLRCSPRSGDLSVYWYQQSLDQGLQFLIQYYNGEERAKGNILERFSAQQFPDLHSELNLSSLELGDSALYFCASSVAIGQEAFFGQGTRLTVV.

The rearrangement links TRBV5-1 to TRBJ1-4, with D perhaps TRBD1 (5 bases). V was pared by 0 bases and J by 7 bases, with 13 bases between. Germline V gene sequence: CDR1 SGHRS, CDR2 YFSETQ. This CDR3 has 15 amino acids. This CDR3 is CASSLEGFLGEKLFF. The CDR3 DNA sequence: TGCGCCAGCAGCTTGGAGGGGTTTCTCGGTGAAAAACTGTTTTTT.

The V gene is TRBV29-1, the J gene TRBJ1-1; D gene unclear. The germline gives CDR1 SQVTM, CDR2 ANQGSEA. V shed 6 bases and J shed 4 bases, with 9 bases lying between them. The CDR3 runs to 11 residues. The CDR3 coding sequence is TGCAGCGTAGCGCTGTTCACTGAAGCTTTCTTT. This sequence encodes CSVALFTEAFF. The entire variable domain, with the rest obtained from reference TRBV29-1 and TRBJ1-1, is as follows: SAVISQKPSRDICQRGTSLTIQCQVDSQVTMMFWYRQQPGQSLTLIATANQGSEATYESGFVIDKFPISRPNLTFSTLTVSNMSPEDSSIYLCSVALFTEAFFGQGTRLTVV.

The rearrangement uses TRBV6-2 or TRBV6-3 and TRBJ2-3; 8 bases match TRBD2. Germline loops: CDR1 MNHEY, CDR2 SVGEGT. The CDR3 sequence is 15 residues long. Unmatched junction bases numbered 8, after V lost 6 bases and J lost 3 bases. CDR3 sequence: CASSPRRGGTDTQYF. In DNA, the CDR3 is TGTGCCAGCAGCCCTCGACGGGGGGGAACAGATACGCAGTATTTT.